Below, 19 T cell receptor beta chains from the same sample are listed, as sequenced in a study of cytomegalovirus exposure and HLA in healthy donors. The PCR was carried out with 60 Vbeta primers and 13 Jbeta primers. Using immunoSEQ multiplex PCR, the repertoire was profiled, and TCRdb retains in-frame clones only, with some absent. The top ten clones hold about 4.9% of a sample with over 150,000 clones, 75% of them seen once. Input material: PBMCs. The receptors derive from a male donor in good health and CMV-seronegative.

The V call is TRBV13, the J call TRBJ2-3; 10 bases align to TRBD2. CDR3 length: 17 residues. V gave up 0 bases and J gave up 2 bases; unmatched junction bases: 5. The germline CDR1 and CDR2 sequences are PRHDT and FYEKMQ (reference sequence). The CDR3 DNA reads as TGTGCCAGCAGCTTAGGGGGAGCGGGGGGGCCCACAGATACGCAGTATTTT. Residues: CASSLGGAGGPTDTQYF.

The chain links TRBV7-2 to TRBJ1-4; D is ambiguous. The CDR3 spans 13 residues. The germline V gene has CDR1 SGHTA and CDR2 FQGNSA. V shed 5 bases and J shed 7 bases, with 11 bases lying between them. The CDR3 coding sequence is TGTGCCAGCAGCCCACGGTCGGGTGAAAAACTGTTTTTT. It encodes CASSPRSGEKLFF.

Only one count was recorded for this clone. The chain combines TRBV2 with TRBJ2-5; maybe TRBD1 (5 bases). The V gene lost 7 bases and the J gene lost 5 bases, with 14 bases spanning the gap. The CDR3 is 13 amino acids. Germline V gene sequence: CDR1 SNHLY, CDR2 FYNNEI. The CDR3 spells CASIGQGWETQYF. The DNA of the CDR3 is TGTGCCAGCATAGGGCAGGGATGGGAGACCCAGTACTTC.

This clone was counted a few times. CDR3 loop: CASSINGLLMNTEAFF. CDR3 bases: TGTGCCAGTAGTATAAATGGACTACTCATGAACACTGAAGCTTTCTTT. This chain links TRBV19 with TRBJ1-1, with D unresolved. The CDR3 is 16 amino acids. Germline V gene lookup returns CDR1 LNHDA and CDR2 SQIVND (reference sequence). V was cut by 2 bases and J by 0 bases, with 13 bases left in between. The full variable domain, completed using reference TRBV19 and TRBJ1-1, is DGGITQSPKYLFRKEGQNVTLSCEQNLNHDAMYWYRQDPGQGLRLIYYSQIVNDFQKGDIAEGYSVSREKKESFPLTVTSAQKNPTAFYLCASSINGLLMNTEAFFGQGTRLTVV.

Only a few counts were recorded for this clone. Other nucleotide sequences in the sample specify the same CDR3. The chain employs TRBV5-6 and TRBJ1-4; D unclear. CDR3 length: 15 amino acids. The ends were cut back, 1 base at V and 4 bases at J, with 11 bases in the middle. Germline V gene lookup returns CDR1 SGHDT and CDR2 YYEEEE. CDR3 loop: CASSLRADYNEKLFF. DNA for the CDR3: TGTGCCAGCAGCTTGAGGGCGGACTATAATGAAAAACTGTTTTTT.

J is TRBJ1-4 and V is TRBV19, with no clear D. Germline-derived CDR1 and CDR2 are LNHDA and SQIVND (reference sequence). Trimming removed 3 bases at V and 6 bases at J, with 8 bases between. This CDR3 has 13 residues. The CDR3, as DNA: TGTGCCAGTAGTATCCCCCCGTATGAAAAACTGTTTTTT. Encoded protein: CASSIPPYEKLFF.

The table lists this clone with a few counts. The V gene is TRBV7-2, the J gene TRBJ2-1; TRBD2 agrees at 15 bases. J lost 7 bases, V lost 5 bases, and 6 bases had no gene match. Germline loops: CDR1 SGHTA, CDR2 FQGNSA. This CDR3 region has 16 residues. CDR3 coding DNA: TGTGCCAGCAGCATGTCCGGGACTAGCGGGAGGAATGAGCAGTTCTTC. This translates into CASSMSGTSGRNEQFF.

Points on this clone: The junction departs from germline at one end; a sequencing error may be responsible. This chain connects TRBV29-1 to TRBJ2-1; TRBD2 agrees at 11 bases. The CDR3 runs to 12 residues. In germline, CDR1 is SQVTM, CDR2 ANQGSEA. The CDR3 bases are TGCGGCGTTGTGGGGACTAGCGGAGAGCAGTTCTTC. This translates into CGVVGTSGEQFF.

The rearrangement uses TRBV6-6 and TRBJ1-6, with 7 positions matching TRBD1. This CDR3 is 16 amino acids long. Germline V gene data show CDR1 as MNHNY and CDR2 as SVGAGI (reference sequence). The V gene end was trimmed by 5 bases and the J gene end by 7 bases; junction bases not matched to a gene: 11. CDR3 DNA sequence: TGTGCCAGCAGTCCGCTCCGGGACAGTAAAAATTCACCCCTCCACTTT. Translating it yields CASSPLRDSKNSPLHF.

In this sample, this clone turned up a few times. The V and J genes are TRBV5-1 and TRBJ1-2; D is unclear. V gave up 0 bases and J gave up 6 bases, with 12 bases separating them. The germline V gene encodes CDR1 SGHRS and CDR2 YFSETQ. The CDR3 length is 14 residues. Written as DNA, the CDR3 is TGCGCCAGCAGCTTGGGTGTCGTATCGGATGGCTACACCTTC. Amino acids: CASSLGVVSDGYTF.

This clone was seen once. The CDR3 sequence is CASSQNRGVNEKLFF. In nucleotides, the CDR3 is TGTGCCAGCAGCCAGAACAGGGGGGTTAACGAAAAACTGTTTTTT. The chain couples TRBV14 to TRBJ1-4; 8 bases line up with TRBD1. CDR1 and CDR2 (germline): SGHDN, FVKESK. The CDR3 consists of 15 residues. The junction had 8 bases not matched to a gene; V was cut back by 3 bases and J by 8 bases.

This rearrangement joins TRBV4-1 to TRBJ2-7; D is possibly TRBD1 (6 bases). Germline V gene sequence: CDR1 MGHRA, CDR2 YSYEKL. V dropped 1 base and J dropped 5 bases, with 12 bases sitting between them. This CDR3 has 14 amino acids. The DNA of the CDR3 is TGCGCCAGCAGCCAAGGTCAGGGGCAGAACGAGCAGTACTTC. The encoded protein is CASSQGQGQNEQYF.

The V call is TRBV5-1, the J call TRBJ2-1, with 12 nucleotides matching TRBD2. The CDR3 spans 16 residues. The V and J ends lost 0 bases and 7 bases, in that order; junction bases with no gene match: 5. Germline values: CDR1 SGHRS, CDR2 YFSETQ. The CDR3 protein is CASSLALAGGPNEQFF. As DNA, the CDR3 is TGCGCCAGCAGCTTGGCTCTAGCGGGAGGGCCGAATGAGCAGTTCTTC.

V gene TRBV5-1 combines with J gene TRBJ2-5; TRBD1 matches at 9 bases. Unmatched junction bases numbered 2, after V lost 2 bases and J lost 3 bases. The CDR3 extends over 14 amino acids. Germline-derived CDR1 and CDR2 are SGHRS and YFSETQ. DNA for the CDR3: TGCGCCAGCAGCTTATGGACAGGGGAAGAGACCCAGTACTTC. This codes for CASSLWTGEETQYF.

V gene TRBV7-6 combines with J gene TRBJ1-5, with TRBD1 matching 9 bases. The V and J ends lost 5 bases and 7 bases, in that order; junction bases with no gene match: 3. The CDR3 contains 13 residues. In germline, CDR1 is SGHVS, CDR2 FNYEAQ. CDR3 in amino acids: CASSTGGGQPQHF. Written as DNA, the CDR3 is TGTGCCAGCAGCACAGGGGGCGGGCAGCCCCAGCATTTT.

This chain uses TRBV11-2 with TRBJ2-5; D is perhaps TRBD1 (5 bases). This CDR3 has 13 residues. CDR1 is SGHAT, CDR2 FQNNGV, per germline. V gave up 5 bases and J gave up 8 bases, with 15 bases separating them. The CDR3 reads CASSGAVTRTQYF. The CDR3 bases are TGTGCCAGCAGCGGGGCGGTTACTCGAACCCAGTACTTC.

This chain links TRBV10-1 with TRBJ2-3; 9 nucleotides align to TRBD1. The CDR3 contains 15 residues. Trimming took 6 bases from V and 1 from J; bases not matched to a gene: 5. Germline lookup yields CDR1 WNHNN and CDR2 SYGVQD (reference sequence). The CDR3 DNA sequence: TGCGCCAGCAGGGGTCGGACAGGGGGCACAGATACGCAGTATTTT. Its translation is CASRGRTGGTDTQYF.

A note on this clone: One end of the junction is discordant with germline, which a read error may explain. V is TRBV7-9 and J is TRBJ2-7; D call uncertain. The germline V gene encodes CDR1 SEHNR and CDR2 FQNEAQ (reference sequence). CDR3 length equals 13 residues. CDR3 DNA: TGTTCCAGCAGCCCTCCCGGTTCCTACGAGCAGTACTTC. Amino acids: CSSSPPGSYEQYF.

CDR3 region: CASSDQEGAFF. CDR3 DNA: TGTGCCAGCAGTGACCAGGAAGGAGCTTTCTTT. The chain uses TRBV2 and TRBJ1-1; no firm D call. CDR1 and CDR2 (germline): SNHLY, FYNNEI. With 3 bases removed from V and 10 bases from J, the gap between germline ends came to 9 bases. The CDR3 contains 11 residues.